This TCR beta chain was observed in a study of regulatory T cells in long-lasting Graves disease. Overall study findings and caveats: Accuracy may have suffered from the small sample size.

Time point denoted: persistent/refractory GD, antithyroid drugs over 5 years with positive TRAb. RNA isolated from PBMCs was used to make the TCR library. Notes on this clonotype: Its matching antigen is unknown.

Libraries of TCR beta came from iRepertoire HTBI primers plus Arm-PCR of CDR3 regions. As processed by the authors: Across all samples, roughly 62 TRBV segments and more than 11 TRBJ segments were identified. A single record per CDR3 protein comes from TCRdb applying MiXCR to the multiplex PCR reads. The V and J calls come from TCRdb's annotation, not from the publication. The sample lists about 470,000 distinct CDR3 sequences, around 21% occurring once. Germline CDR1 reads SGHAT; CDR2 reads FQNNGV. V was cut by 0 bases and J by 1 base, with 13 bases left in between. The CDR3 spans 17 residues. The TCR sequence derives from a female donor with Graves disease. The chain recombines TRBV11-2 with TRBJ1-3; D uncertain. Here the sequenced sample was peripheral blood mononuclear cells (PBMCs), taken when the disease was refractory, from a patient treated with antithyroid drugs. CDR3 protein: CASSLDAGRGSGNTIYF. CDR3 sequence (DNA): TGTGCCAGCAGCTTAGATGCCGGTCGAGGATCTGGAAACACCATATATTTT.